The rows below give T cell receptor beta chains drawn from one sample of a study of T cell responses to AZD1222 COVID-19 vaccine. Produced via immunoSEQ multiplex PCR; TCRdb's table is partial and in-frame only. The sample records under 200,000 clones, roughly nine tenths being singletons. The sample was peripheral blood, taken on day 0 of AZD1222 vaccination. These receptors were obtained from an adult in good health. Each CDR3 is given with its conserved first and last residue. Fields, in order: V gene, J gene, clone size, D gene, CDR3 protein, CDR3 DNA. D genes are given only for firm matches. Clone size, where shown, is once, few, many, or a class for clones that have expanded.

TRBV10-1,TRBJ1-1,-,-,CASTRQMNTEAFF,TGCGCCAGCACCCGGCAGATGAACACTGAAGCTTTCTTT
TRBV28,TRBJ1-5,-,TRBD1,CATSLEQGLYSNQPQHF,TGTGCCACCTCCTTGGAACAGGGGCTATATAGCAATCAGCCCCAGCATTTT
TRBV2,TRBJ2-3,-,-,CASRPTVVSTDTQYF,TGTGCCAGCCGACCGACCGTGGTGAGCACAGATACGCAGTATTTT
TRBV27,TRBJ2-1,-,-,CASSRQNYNEQFF,TGTGCCAGCAGTAGACAGAATTACAATGAGCAGTTCTTC
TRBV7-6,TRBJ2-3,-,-,CASRYSGLGTDTQYF,TGTGCCAGCAGGTATTCCGGGCTAGGCACAGATACGCAGTATTTT
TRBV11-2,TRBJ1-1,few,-,CASSFAGVLGQKNTEAFF,TGTGCCAGCAGCTTCGCCGGAGTTTTAGGACAGAAGAACACTGAAGCTTTCTTT
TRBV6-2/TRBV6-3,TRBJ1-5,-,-,CASSYLTYSNQPQHF,TGTGCCAGCAGTTACTTGACCTATAGCAATCAGCCCCAGCATTTT
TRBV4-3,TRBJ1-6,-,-,CASSQDLQGNSPLHF,TGCGCCAGCAGCCAAGATCTCCAGGGGAATTCACCCCTCCACTTT
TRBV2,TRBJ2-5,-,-,CASSVRTQETQYF,TGTGCCAGCAGTGTACGGACTCAAGAGACCCAGTACTTC
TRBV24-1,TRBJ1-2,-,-,CATSERALGGYTF,TGTGCCACCAGTGAGCGGGCGCTCGGCGGCTACACCTTC
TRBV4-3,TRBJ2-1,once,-,CASSQGLADYNEQFF,TGCGCCAGCAGCCAAGGATTAGCGGACTACAATGAGCAGTTCTTC
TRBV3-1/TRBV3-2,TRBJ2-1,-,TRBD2,CASTPGTSGGNEQFF,TGTGCCAGCACCCCCGGGACTAGCGGGGGAAATGAGCAGTTCTTC
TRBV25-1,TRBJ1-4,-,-,CASAIGETRELFF,TGTGCCAGCGCTATCGGGGAGACTCGGGAACTGTTTTTT
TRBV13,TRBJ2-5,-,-,CASSFQETQYF,TGTGCCAGCAGCTTCCAAGAGACCCAGTACTTC
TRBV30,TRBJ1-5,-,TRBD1,CAWSPTGGKIFAQPQHF,TGTGCCTGGAGTCCGACAGGGGGCAAGATCTTCGCGCAGCCCCAGCATTTT
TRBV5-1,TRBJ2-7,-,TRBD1,CASSFFRGSGTGQGESYEQYF,TGCGCCAGCAGCTTTTTCAGGGGTTCGGGAACTGGACAGGGTGAATCCTACGAGCAGTACTTC
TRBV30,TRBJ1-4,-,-,CAWRKFPGGEKLFF,TGTGCCTGGAGAAAATTCCCGGGAGGTGAAAAACTGTTTTTT
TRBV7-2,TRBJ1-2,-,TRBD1,CASRPTGDYGYTF,TGTGCCAGCAGGCCAACAGGGGACTATGGCTACACCTTC
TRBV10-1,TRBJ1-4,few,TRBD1,CASSDSGTGGREKLFF,TGCGCCAGCAGTGATTCCGGGACAGGGGGAAGGGAAAAACTGTTTTTT
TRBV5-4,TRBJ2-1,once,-,CASSLGGLAQYNEQFF,TGTGCCAGCAGCTTGGGGGGTCTAGCCCAGTACAATGAGCAGTTCTTC